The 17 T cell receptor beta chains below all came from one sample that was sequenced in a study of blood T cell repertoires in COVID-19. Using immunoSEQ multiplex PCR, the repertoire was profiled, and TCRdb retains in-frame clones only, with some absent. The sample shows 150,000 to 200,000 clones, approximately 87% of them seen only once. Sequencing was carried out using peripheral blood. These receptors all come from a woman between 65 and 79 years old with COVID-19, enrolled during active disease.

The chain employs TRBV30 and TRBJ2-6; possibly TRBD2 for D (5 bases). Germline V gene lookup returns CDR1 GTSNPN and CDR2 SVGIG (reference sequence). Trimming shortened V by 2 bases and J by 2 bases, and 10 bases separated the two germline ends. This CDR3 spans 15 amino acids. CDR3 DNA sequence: TGTGCCTGGAGTAAACGGGGTACTGGGGCCAACGTCCTGACTTTC. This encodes CAWSKRGTGANVLTF.

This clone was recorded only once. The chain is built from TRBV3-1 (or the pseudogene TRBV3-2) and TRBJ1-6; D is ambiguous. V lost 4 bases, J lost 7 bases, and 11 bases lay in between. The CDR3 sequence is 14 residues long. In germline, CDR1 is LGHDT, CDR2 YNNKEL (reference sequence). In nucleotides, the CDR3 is TGTGCCAGCAGCCCGCGTCCCGAAAATTCACCCCTCCACTTT. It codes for CASSPRPENSPLHF.

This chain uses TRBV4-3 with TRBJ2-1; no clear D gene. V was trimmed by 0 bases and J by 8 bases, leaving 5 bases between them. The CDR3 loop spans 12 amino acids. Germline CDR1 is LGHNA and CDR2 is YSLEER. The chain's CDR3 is CASSQDPDEQFF. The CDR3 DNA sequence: TGCGCCAGCAGCCAAGATCCCGATGAGCAGTTCTTC.

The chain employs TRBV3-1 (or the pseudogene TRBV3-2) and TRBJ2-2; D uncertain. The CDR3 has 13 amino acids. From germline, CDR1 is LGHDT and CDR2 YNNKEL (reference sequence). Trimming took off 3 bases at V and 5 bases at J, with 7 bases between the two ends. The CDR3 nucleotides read TGTGCCAGCAGCCACGCTACGACCGGGGAGCTGTTTTTT. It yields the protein CASSHATTGELFF.

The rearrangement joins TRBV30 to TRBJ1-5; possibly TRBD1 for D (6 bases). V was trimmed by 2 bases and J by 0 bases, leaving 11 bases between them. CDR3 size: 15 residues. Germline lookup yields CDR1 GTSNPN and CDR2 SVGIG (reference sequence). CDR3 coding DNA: TGTGCCTGGAGTATGGGACATTATAGCAATCAGCCCCAGCATTTT. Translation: CAWSMGHYSNQPQHF.

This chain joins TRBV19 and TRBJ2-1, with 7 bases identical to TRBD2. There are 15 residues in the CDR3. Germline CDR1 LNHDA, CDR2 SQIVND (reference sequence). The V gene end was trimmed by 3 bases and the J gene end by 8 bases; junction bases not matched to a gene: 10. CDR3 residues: CASSMASGNRDEQFF. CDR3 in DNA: TGTGCCAGTAGTATGGCGAGCGGGAATAGAGATGAGCAGTTCTTC.

DNA for the CDR3: TGTGCCAGCAGGCAAACAGGGACCATCAATCAGCCCCAGCATTTT. Amino acids: CASRQTGTINQPQHF. The chain combines TRBV6-5 with TRBJ1-5; D is perhaps TRBD1 (6 bases). The CDR3 is 15 residues long. The V end lost 6 bases, the J end lost 3 bases, and 15 bases lay between the germline ends. Germline CDR1 MNHEY, CDR2 SVGAGI.

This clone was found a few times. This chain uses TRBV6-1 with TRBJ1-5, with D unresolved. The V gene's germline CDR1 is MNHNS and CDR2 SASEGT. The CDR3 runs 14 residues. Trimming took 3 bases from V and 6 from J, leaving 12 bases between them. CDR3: CASSDEGGFQPQHF. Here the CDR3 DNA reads TGTGCCAGCAGTGATGAGGGAGGGTTTCAGCCCCAGCATTTT.

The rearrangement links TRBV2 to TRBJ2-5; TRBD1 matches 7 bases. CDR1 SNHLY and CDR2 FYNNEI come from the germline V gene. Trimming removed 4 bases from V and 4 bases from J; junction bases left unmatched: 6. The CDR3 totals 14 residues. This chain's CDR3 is CASSGLPGGETQYF. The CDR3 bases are TGTGCCAGCAGTGGGTTGCCAGGGGGAGAGACCCAGTACTTC.

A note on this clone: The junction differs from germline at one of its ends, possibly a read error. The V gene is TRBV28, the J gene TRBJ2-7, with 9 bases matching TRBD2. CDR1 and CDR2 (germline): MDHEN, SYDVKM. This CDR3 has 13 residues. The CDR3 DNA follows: TGTGCCAGCAGTGCCTCATTAGCGGGAGATGGTAACTTC. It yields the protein CASSASLAGDGNF.

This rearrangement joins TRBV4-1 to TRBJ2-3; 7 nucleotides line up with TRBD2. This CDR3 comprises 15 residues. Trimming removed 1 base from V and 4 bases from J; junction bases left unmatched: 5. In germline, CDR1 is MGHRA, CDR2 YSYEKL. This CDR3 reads CASSQGGSLADTQYF. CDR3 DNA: TGCGCCAGCAGCCAAGGCGGGAGCTTGGCAGATACGCAGTATTTT.

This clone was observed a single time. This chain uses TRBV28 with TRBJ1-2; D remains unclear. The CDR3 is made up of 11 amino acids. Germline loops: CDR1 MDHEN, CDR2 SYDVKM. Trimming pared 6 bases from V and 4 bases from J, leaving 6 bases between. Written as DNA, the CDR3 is TGTGCCAGCAGCACATCCTATGGCTACACCTTC. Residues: CASSTSYGYTF.

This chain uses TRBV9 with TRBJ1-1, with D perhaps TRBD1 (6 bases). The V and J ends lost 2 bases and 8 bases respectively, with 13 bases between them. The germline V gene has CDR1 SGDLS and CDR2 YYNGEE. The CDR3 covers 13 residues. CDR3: CASSVYSGTEAFF. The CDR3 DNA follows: TGTGCCAGCAGCGTCTATTCCGGGACAGAAGCTTTCTTT.

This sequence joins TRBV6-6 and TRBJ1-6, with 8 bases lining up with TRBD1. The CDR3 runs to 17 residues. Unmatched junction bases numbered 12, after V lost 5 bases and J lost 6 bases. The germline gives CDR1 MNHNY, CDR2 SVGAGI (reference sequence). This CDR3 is CASSPRQGAFRNSPLHF. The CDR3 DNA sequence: TGTGCCAGCAGTCCCCGGCAGGGGGCCTTTCGTAATTCACCCCTCCACTTT.

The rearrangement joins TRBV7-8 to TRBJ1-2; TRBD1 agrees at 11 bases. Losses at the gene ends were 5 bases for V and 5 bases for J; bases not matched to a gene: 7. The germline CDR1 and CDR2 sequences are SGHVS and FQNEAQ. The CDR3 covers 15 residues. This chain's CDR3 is CASSGRDRGKYGYTF. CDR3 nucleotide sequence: TGTGCCAGCAGCGGCCGGGACAGGGGGAAATATGGCTACACCTTC.

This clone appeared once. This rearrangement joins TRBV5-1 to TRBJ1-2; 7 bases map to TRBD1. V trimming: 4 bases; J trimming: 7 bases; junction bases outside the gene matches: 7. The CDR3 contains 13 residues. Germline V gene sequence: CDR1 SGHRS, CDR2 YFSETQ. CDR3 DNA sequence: TGCGCCAGCAGCAGGGGGCTTGAAGGTGGCTACACCTTC. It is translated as CASSRGLEGGYTF.

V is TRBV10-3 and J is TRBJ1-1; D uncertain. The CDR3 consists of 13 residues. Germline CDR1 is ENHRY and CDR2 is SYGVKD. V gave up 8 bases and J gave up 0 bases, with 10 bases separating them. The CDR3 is CAIASRLNTEAFF. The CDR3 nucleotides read TGTGCCATCGCGTCCAGGTTGAACACTGAAGCTTTCTTT.